The following is a T cell receptor beta chain sequence with its context. The record originates from a study of shared clonotypes between healthy human individuals. Germline CDR1 and CDR2: MGHDK and SYGVNS. The CDR3 consists of 14 residues. V was shortened by 4 bases and J by 3 bases, with 10 bases between the two germline ends. Per sorted-subset replicate PCR, input was 200 to 250 ng DNA, representing 30,000 to 35,000 T cell genomes. Generated by immunoSEQ multiplex PCR, the TCRdb table keeps only in-frame clones and is missing some. This sample has around 1,900,000 clones; just under 95% occur once, and the top ten carry around 1.7%. Naivety among CD8 cells was defined by CD45RO negativity and positive CCR7 selection, thereby excluding terminally differentiated effector memory CD45RA+ cells.

This clonotype was sampled from a man aged 18-30 years in good health. Some clones in this sample may be carry-over from other donors' samples. The rearrangement uses TRBV25-1 and TRBJ1-5; the D is unclear. Input material: naive CD8+ T cells from PBMCs. This chain's CDR3 is CASSGEEFNQPQHF. The DNA of the CDR3 is TGTGCCAGCAGTGGTGAGGAGTTCAATCAGCCCCAGCATTTT. Variable domain in full (rest from reference TRBV25-1 and TRBJ1-5): EADIYQTPRYLVIGTGKKITLECSQTMGHDKMYWYQQDPGMELHLIHYSYGVNSTEKGDLSSESTVSRIRTEHFPLTLESARPSHTSQYLCASSGEEFNQPQHFGDGTRLSIL.